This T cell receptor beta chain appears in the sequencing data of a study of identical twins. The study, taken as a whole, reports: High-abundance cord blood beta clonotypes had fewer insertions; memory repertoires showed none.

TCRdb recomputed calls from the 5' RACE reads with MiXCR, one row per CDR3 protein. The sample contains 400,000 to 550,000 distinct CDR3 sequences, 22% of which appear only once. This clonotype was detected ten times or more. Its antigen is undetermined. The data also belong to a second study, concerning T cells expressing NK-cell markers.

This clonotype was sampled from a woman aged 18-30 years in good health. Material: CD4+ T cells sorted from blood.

The CDR3 loop is CASGTGYTRDTQYF. The CDR3 bases are TGCGCCAGCGGGACAGGTTACACTAGAGATACGCAGTATTTT. The J gene is TRBJ2-3, the V gene TRBV5-1; 8 positions match TRBD1. Germline lookup yields CDR1 SGHRS and CDR2 YFSETQ. This CDR3 has 14 amino acids. Unmatched junction bases numbered 9, after V lost 7 bases and J lost 5 bases.